The clone carrying this T cell receptor (beta chain) was counted at least ten times. The sample belongs to a study of T cells in Graves' hyperthyroidism and ophthalmopathy. The TCR beta CDR3 regions underwent amplification using RNA transcripts as the source. HTBI primers were employed in a first-round RT-PCR of the TCR CDR3. TCRdb reanalysed the multiplex PCR reads using MiXCR and keeps one entry per CDR3 protein. The sample carries approximately 870,000 distinct CDR3 sequences, 38% recorded once. The CDR3 consists of 14 residues. V lost 6 bases, J lost 4 bases, and 13 bases lay in between. CDR1 is SNHLY, CDR2 FYNNEI, per germline.

This chain links TRBV2 with TRBJ1-5; D not resolved. The sample taken for sequencing was blood. The TCR sequence derives from a man aged 18 to 30 with Graves' hyperthyroidism. The CDR3 region has the DNA TGTGCCAGCAGGGGAGAGGCAAATAATCAGCCCCAGCATTTT. This gives the protein CASRGEANNQPQHF.